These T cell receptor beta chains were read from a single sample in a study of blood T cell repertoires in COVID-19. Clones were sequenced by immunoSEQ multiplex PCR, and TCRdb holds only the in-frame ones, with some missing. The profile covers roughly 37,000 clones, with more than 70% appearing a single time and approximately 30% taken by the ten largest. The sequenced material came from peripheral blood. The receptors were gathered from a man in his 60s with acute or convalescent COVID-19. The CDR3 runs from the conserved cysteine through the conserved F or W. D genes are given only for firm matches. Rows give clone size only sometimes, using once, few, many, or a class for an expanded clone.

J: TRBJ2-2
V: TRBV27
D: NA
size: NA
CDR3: CASSLSDRPGTGELFF
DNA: TGTGCCAGCAGTTTATCAGACCGCCCGGGCACCGGGGAGCTGTTTTTT

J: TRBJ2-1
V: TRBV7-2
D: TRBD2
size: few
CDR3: CASSLGWTSEQFF
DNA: TGTGCCAGCAGCTTAGGATGGACTAGTGAGCAGTTCTTC

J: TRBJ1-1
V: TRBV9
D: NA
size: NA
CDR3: CASSAFDRMNTEAFF
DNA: TGTGCCAGCAGCGCATTCGACAGGATGAACACTGAAGCTTTCTTT

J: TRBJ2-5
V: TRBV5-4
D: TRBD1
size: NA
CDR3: CASSTARGLETQYF
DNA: TGTGCCAGCAGCACGGCTAGGGGGCTGGAGACCCAGTACTTC

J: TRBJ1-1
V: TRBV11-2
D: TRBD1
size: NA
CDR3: CASSFRQGRVTEAFF
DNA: TGTGCCAGCAGCTTCAGACAGGGGAGAGTCACTGAAGCTTTCTTT

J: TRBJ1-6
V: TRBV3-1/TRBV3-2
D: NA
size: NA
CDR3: CASSQAVINSPLHF
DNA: TGTGCCAGCAGCCAAGCCGTTATTAATTCACCCCTCCACTTT

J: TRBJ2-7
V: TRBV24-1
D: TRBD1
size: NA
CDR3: CATSDPKTGSYEQYF
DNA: TGTGCCACCAGTGATCCTAAGACAGGGTCCTACGAGCAGTACTTC

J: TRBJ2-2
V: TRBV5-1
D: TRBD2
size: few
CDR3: CASSLTSGDNTGELFF
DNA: TGCGCCAGCAGCCTCACTAGCGGGGATAACACCGGGGAGCTGTTTTTT

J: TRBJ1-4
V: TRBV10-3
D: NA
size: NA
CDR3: CAISVSPATNEKLFF
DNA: TGTGCCATCAGTGTTAGTCCCGCAACTAATGAAAAACTGTTTTTT

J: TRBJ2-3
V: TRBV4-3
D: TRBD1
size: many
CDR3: CASSPGDRAGAHTQYF
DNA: TGCGCCAGCAGCCCTGGAGACAGGGCGGGTGCCCATACGCAGTATTTT

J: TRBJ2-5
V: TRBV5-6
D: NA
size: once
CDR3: CASSTGQGLETQYF
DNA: TGTGCCAGCAGCACCGGTCAGGGTTTGGAGACCCAGTACTTC

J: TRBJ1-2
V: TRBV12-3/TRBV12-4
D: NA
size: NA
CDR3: CASSVQGIYGYTF
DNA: TGTGCCAGCAGTGTACAGGGTATATATGGCTACACCTTC

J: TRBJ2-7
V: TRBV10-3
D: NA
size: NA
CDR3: CAISGRPSGRSSYEQYF
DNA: TGTGCCATCAGTGGTCGACCAAGCGGAAGGAGCTCCTACGAGCAGTACTTC

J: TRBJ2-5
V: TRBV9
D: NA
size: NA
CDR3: CASSVGGVETQYF
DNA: TGTGCCAGCAGCGTTGGAGGGGTTGAGACCCAGTACTTC

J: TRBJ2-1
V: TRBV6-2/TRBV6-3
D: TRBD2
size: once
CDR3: CASSKKTSGRPRNNEQFF
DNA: TGTGCCAGCAGCAAAAAGACTAGCGGGAGACCGCGAAACAATGAGCAGTTCTTC

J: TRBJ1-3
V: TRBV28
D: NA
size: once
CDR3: CASSSQLGRGSGNTIYF
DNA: TGTGCCAGCAGTTCGCAATTGGGCAGGGGCTCTGGAAACACCATATATTTT

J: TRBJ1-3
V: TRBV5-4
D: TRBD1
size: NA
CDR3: CASSGDRGTGNTIYF
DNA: TGTGCCAGCAGCGGAGACAGGGGAACGGGAAACACCATATATTTT